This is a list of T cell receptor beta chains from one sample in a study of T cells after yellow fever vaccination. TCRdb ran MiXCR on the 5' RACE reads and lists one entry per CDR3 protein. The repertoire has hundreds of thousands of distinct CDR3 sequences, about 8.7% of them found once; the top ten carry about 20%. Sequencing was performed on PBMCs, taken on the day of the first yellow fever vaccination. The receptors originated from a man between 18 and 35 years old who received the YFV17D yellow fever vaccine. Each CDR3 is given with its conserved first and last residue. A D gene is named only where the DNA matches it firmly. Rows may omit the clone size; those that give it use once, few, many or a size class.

CDR3 DNA: TGTGCCAGCAGTTACAGGACGCAGAGCGGCTACACCTTC; CDR3 protein: CASSYRTQSGYTF; V gene: TRBV6-5; J gene: TRBJ1-2; D gene: -; clone size: few
CDR3 DNA: TGTGCCAGCAGCCCCCCTACCGCAGATACGCAGTATTTT; CDR3 protein: CASSPPTADTQYF; V gene: TRBV7-9; J gene: TRBJ2-3; D gene: -; clone size: few
CDR3 DNA: TGTGCCACCAGTGATACCCCGACAGGGTCCCCCTACAATGAGCAGTTCTTC; CDR3 protein: CATSDTPTGSPYNEQFF; V gene: TRBV24-1; J gene: TRBJ2-1; D gene: TRBD1; clone size: -
CDR3 DNA: TGTGCCAGCGGGACAGCAAATTCACCCCTCCACTTT; CDR3 protein: CASGTANSPLHF; V gene: TRBV27; J gene: TRBJ1-6; D gene: TRBD1; clone size: -
CDR3 DNA: TGTGCCAGCAGTGGGGACTGGGGGAATCAGCCCCAGCATTTT; CDR3 protein: CASSGDWGNQPQHF; V gene: TRBV6-1; J gene: TRBJ1-5; D gene: -; clone size: -
CDR3 DNA: TGTGCCAGCAGCATTGGGACCCCGGATGTTGGGGCCAACGTCCTGACTTTC; CDR3 protein: CASSIGTPDVGANVLTF; V gene: TRBV5-5; J gene: TRBJ2-6; D gene: -; clone size: few
CDR3 DNA: TGTGCCTGGAATACCGGGACTAGCGGGGGGCAAGAGACCCAGTACTTC; CDR3 protein: CAWNTGTSGGQETQYF; V gene: TRBV30; J gene: TRBJ2-5; D gene: TRBD2; clone size: few
CDR3 DNA: TGTGCCAGCAGTTCTCGACTTGGTGCCACTGAAGCTTTCTTT; CDR3 protein: CASSSRLGATEAFF; V gene: TRBV12-3/TRBV12-4; J gene: TRBJ1-1; D gene: -; clone size: -
CDR3 DNA: TGTGCCAGCAGCTCACCGACCGGGACCCCCGAGACCCAGTACTTC; CDR3 protein: CASSSPTGTPETQYF; V gene: TRBV7-2; J gene: TRBJ2-5; D gene: -; clone size: many
CDR3 DNA: TGTGCCAGCAGCTTGGGCAGGGTTAAAGATACGCAGTATTTT; CDR3 protein: CASSLGRVKDTQYF; V gene: TRBV5-4; J gene: TRBJ2-3; D gene: -; clone size: -
CDR3 DNA: TGTGCCAGCAGCCAGTGGGTTGCGGGGGGGATGAGTGAGCAGTTCTTC; CDR3 protein: CASSQWVAGGMSEQFF; V gene: TRBV3-1; J gene: TRBJ2-1; D gene: TRBD2; clone size: -
CDR3 DNA: TGTGCCAGCAGCTTAGGCCTTTGGACCGCCAACACTGAAGCTTTCTTT; CDR3 protein: CASSLGLWTANTEAFF; V gene: TRBV11-1; J gene: TRBJ1-1; D gene: -; clone size: many
CDR3 DNA: TGTGCCAGCACTACCGGGGCCCAGTACTTC; CDR3 protein: CASTTGAQYF; V gene: TRBV6-1; J gene: TRBJ2-4; D gene: -; clone size: -
CDR3 DNA: TGCAGTGCTCACCGGACAGGGGGCTCTGGAAACACCATATATTTT; CDR3 protein: CSAHRTGGSGNTIYF; V gene: TRBV20-1; J gene: TRBJ1-3; D gene: TRBD1; clone size: -
CDR3 DNA: TGCAGCGTTGAAGTCGGGGAGGACCAACCGGGCCCCCAAGAGACCCAGTACTTC; CDR3 protein: CSVEVGEDQPGPQETQYF; V gene: TRBV29-1; J gene: TRBJ2-5; D gene: -; clone size: -
CDR3 DNA: TGTGCCAGCTCACCACACCTGGCCAAGGAGGCTGAAGCTTTCTTT; CDR3 protein: CASSPHLAKEAEAFF; V gene: TRBV18; J gene: TRBJ1-1; D gene: -; clone size: -
CDR3 DNA: TGTGCCAGCAGCCTGGGGAGCAGGAATTCACCCCTCCACTTT; CDR3 protein: CASSLGSRNSPLHF; V gene: TRBV6-1; J gene: TRBJ1-6; D gene: -; clone size: many
CDR3 DNA: TGCGCCAGCAGCCAAGATGGGACGAACAAAGGATACACCATATATTTT; CDR3 protein: CASSQDGTNKGYTIYF; V gene: TRBV4-3; J gene: TRBJ1-3; D gene: -; clone size: few
CDR3 DNA: TGCGCCAGCAGCTTGGTGGCGCAAAGGGCCGGGGAGCTGTTTTTT; CDR3 protein: CASSLVAQRAGELFF; V gene: TRBV5-1; J gene: TRBJ2-2; D gene: -; clone size: many
CDR3 DNA: TGTGCCAGCAGTTTAAATGGAAGGGGCGGGGAAAAACTGTTTTTT; CDR3 protein: CASSLNGRGGEKLFF; V gene: TRBV12-3/TRBV12-4; J gene: TRBJ1-4; D gene: -; clone size: -
CDR3 DNA: TGTGCCTGCAGCCAAGAAGGGACAAGGCGGGAGACCCAGTACTTC; CDR3 protein: CACSQEGTRRETQYF; V gene: TRBV16; J gene: TRBJ2-5; D gene: -; clone size: -
CDR3 DNA: TGCAGCGTACCCCGACTCTCAGGGGGCCAAGAGACCCAGTACTTC; CDR3 protein: CSVPRLSGGQETQYF; V gene: TRBV29-1; J gene: TRBJ2-5; D gene: TRBD1; clone size: many
CDR3 DNA: TGTGCCAGCAGTTCCGGCGATAGGGAAAAACTGTTTTTT; CDR3 protein: CASSSGDREKLFF; V gene: TRBV12-3/TRBV12-4; J gene: TRBJ1-4; D gene: -; clone size: many
CDR3 DNA: TGTGCCAGCTCACCCTCTTTAGGACTAGCAAGGGACAATGAGCAGTTCTTC; CDR3 protein: CASSPSLGLARDNEQFF; V gene: TRBV18; J gene: TRBJ2-1; D gene: TRBD2; clone size: -
CDR3 DNA: TGTGCCGGTGGACACCGCATGAACACTGAAGCTTTCTTT; CDR3 protein: CAGGHRMNTEAFF; V gene: TRBV5-4; J gene: TRBJ1-1; D gene: -; clone size: -
CDR3 DNA: TGTGCCTGGAGTGTAGTCGGGGACGAGCAGTTCTTC; CDR3 protein: CAWSVVGDEQFF; V gene: TRBV30; J gene: TRBJ2-1; D gene: -; clone size: -
CDR3 DNA: TGCGCCAGCAGCTGGGGGCCCGGTGGCACCGGGGAGCTGTTTTTT; CDR3 protein: CASSWGPGGTGELFF; V gene: TRBV5-1; J gene: TRBJ2-2; D gene: -; clone size: -
CDR3 DNA: TGTGCCAGCAGTTACTCGAACAGGGCGAATGAGCAGTTCTTC; CDR3 protein: CASSYSNRANEQFF; V gene: TRBV6-5; J gene: TRBJ2-1; D gene: -; clone size: many